The 10 T cell receptor beta chains below were found in one sample sequenced in a study of OX40 agonist ivuxolimab in advanced cancers. The library was obtained by the immunoSEQ multiplex PCR assay. The table comes from immuneACCESS by way of TCRdb, which keeps in-frame sequences with V and J called. Part of the clones is missing from these tables; in studies checked, under half for an unresolved V gene and the rest for unknown reasons. The sample data list some 95,000 clones, and around nine tenths of these were observed just once. The ten largest clonotypes hold 0.82% of the sample. Here the sequenced sample was CD4+ or CD8+ T cells sorted from blood, taken in a trial of the OX40 agonist ivuxolimab. These receptors all come from an adult with an advanced solid tumor such as melanoma, head and neck, liver or kidney cancer.

This rearrangement joins TRBV7-9 to TRBJ1-2; tentative D call: TRBD1 (6 bases). CDR3 size: 14 residues. V was clipped by 5 bases and J by 8 bases, with 18 bases between them. Germline CDR1 and CDR2: SEHNR and FQNEAQ (reference sequence). The DNA of the CDR3 is TGTGCCAGCAGCCCCCAGGGGAGCCCGAGCGGCTACACCTTC. It translates to CASSPQGSPSGYTF.

This clone was observed a few times. The J gene is TRBJ2-2, the V gene TRBV21-1; TRBD1 is the table's D call and was not checked against the DNA. TRBV21-1 is an annotated pseudogene. CDR3 length: 14 amino acids. CDR3 amino acids: CASSKLKGTGELFF. The CDR3 DNA reads TGTGCCAGCAGCAAACTCAAGGGGACCGGGGAGCTGTTTTTT.

The CDR3 sequence is CASSSSGLAGVNEQFF. CDR3 nucleotides: TGCGCCAGCAGCTCCTCGGGACTAGCGGGAGTTAATGAGCAGTTCTTC. This chain uses TRBV5-1 with TRBJ2-1; the match to TRBD2 covers 14 bases. The CDR3 is made up of 16 amino acids. Germline CDR1 reads SGHRS; CDR2 reads YFSETQ. V was pared by 3 bases and J by 7 bases, with 6 bases of the junction left unmatched.

V and J are TRBV6-5 and TRBJ2-1; 10 bases fit TRBD1. The CDR3 is made up of 14 amino acids. The germline V gene encodes CDR1 MNHEY and CDR2 SVGAGI. Losses at the gene ends were 6 bases for V and 6 bases for J; bases not matched to a gene: 5. The CDR3 here is CASRRDRGLNEQFF. As DNA, the CDR3 is TGTGCCAGCAGGCGGGACAGGGGACTCAATGAGCAGTTCTTC.

This rearrangement joins TRBV27 to TRBJ2-1; the match to TRBD2 covers 8 bases. The V gene's germline CDR1 is MNHEY and CDR2 SMNVEV (reference sequence). The CDR3 runs to 16 residues. The V gene end was trimmed by 5 bases and the J gene end by 3 bases; junction bases not matched to a gene: 9. In nucleotides, the CDR3 is TGTGCCAGCAGTCTCCCCTTGAGCGGGAGCTACAATGAGCAGTTCTTC. Protein: CASSLPLSGSYNEQFF.

This chain joins TRBV28 and TRBJ1-1, with D possibly being TRBD1 (6 bases). The V end was cut by 8 bases, the J end by 5 bases, with 15 bases between. Per the germline V gene, CDR1 is MDHEN and CDR2 is SYDVKM. The CDR3 runs to 13 residues. The DNA of the CDR3 is TGTGCCAGCGGAGAGACAGGAAGGACTGAAGCTTTCTTT. Protein product: CASGETGRTEAFF. The variable domain in full, with the rest retrieved from reference TRBV28 and TRBJ1-1, is DVKVTQSSRYLVKRTGEKVFLECVQDMDHENMFWYRQDPGLGLRLIYFSYDVKMKEKGDIPEGYSVSREKKERFSLILESASTNQTSMYLCASGETGRTEAFFGQGTRLTVV.

The chain has TRBV27 and TRBJ2-3; tentative D call: TRBD2 (6 bases). The CDR3 covers 12 residues. The germline CDR1 and CDR2 sequences are MNHEY and SMNVEV (reference sequence). V gave up 6 bases and J gave up 6 bases, with 10 bases separating them. CDR3 coding DNA: TGTGCCAGCAGCAGCGGAGGGGATACGCAGTATTTT. Amino acids: CASSSGGDTQYF.

CDR3 sequence reads: CASSVRSPDEKLFF. CDR3 coding DNA: TGTGCCAGCAGCGTACGGTCCCCGGATGAAAAACTGTTTTTT. V is TRBV7-9 and J is TRBJ1-4, with D uncertain. Trimming took 5 bases from V and 6 from J, leaving 13 bases between them. The CDR3 totals 14 residues. Germline V gene lookup returns CDR1 SEHNR and CDR2 FQNEAQ (reference sequence).

The chain joins TRBV7-2 to TRBJ1-2; D ambiguous. The CDR3 is 14 residues long. The V end lost 5 bases, the J end lost 8 bases, and 18 bases lay between the germline ends. Per the germline V gene, CDR1 is SGHTA and CDR2 is FQGNSA. The CDR3 nucleotides are TGTGCCAGCAGCATATGGGAGACCGGGAGAGGCTACACCTTC. Protein product: CASSIWETGRGYTF.

The chain employs TRBV6-4 and TRBJ1-5, with D unresolved. This CDR3 is built from 13 residues. CDR1 and CDR2 from the germline V gene are MRHNA and SNTAGT. V lost 3 bases and J lost 7, with 10 bases in between. The CDR3 loop is CASSENEGQPQHF. The CDR3 DNA follows: TGTGCCAGCAGTGAAAATGAAGGACAGCCCCAGCATTTT.